This paragraph reports one T cell receptor (beta chain). This CDR3 spans 13 amino acids. In germline, CDR1 is SGHDT, CDR2 YYEEEE. V gave up 2 bases and J gave up 4 bases, with 10 bases separating them. The data were obtained in a study of blood T cells in healthy people across ages. Primers used in a second PCR of about 7 to 12 cycles were a sample-barcoded 5' primer and a J-beta primer mix. MiXCR, applied by TCRdb to the 5' RACE reads, yields one record per CDR3 protein. The sample lists 1.8 million or so distinct CDR3 sequences, around 40% seen once, with 23% in the top ten. The chain employs TRBV5-6 and TRBJ2-7; D uncertain. Sample: blood. The clonotype was recovered from a human donor in good health. In DNA, the CDR3 is TGTGCCAGCAGCTTCCAGGTCTTGTACGAGCAGTACTTC. As protein: CASSFQVLYEQYF.